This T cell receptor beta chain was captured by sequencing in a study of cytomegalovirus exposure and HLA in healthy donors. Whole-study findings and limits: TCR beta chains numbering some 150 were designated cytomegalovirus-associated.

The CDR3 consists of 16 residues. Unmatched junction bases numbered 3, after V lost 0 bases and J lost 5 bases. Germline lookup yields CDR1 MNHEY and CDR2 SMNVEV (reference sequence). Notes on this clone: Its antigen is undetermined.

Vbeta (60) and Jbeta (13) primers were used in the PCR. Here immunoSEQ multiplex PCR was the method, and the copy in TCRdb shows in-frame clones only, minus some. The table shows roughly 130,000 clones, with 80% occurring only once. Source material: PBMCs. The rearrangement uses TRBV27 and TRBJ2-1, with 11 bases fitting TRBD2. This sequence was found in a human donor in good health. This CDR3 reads CASSLSSGLADNEQFF. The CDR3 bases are TGTGCCAGCAGTTTATCGTCGGGACTAGCGGACAATGAGCAGTTCTTC.